The 8 T cell receptor beta chains in this list originate from one sample, sequenced in a study of blood T cell repertoires in COVID-19. The repertoire was sequenced with immunoSEQ multiplex PCR; TCRdb's copy has only in-frame clones and lacks some. The data contain roughly 320,000 clones, around 90% of them singletons. Sequencing used peripheral blood. The receptors stem from a man between 65 and 85 years old with acute or convalescent COVID-19.

The CDR3 DNA reads as TGTGCCAGCAGCCAGGGCAGTCATACTGAAGCTTTCTTT. It encodes CASSQGSHTEAFF. The chain has TRBV3-1 (or the pseudogene TRBV3-2) and TRBJ1-1; D gene uncertain. This CDR3 is 13 amino acids long. The V gene lost 3 bases and the J gene lost 5 bases, with 10 bases spanning the gap. CDR1 and CDR2 from the germline V gene are LGHDT and YNNKEL (reference sequence).

V and J are TRBV28 and TRBJ2-7; D is undetermined. The germline V gene encodes CDR1 MDHEN and CDR2 SYDVKM. V shed 3 bases and J shed 7 bases, with 10 bases lying between them. The CDR3 contains 12 residues. Here the CDR3 reads CASSFPQQEQYF. CDR3 DNA sequence: TGTGCCAGCAGTTTCCCCCAACAAGAGCAGTACTTC.

This clone was found a few times. The chain has TRBV28 and TRBJ1-6; D may be TRBD1 (6 bases). The V and J ends lost 5 bases and 9 bases respectively, with 20 bases between them. The CDR3 extends over 16 amino acids. Per germline, CDR1 MDHEN and CDR2 SYDVKM. CDR3 DNA sequence: TGTGCCAGCAGTCCCCCTCAGGGGCACTATTCTTCACCCCTCCACTTT. It codes for CASSPPQGHYSSPLHF.

The rearrangement links TRBV23-1 to TRBJ2-7, with D perhaps matching TRBD1 (6 bases). TRBV23-1 is identified as an open reading frame with a role that is uncertain. The germline V and J ends were trimmed by 5 bases and 3 bases, with 11 bases remaining between them. CDR3 length equals 13 residues. The CDR3 bases are TGCGCCAGCAGTTGTGGACAGAGCTACGAGCAGTACTTC. It specifies CASSCGQSYEQYF.

The V and J genes are TRBV3-1 (or the pseudogene TRBV3-2) and TRBJ2-1; D perhaps matches TRBD2 (6 bases). The V end lost 1 base, the J end lost 8 bases, and 15 bases lay between the germline ends. Germline V lookup: CDR1 LGHDT, CDR2 YNNKEL (reference sequence). This CDR3 is built from 15 residues. As DNA, the CDR3 is TGTGCCAGCAGCCAAGGCACTAGCTTAGGGCATGAGCAGTTCTTC. Amino acid sequence: CASSQGTSLGHEQFF.

V usage is TRBV28 and J usage is TRBJ2-7; 9 bases map to TRBD1. The CDR3 has 16 residues. Trimming removed 5 bases from V and 5 bases from J; junction bases left unmatched: 13. The germline V gene has CDR1 MDHEN and CDR2 SYDVKM. For the CDR3, the DNA is TGTGCCAGCAGTACCCACAGGGGGCGTTTCTTCCACGAGCAGTACTTC. Translating gives CASSTHRGRFFHEQYF.

The rearrangement links TRBV2 to TRBJ1-5; TRBD1 might be the D (6 bases). CDR1 is SNHLY and CDR2 is FYNNEI in the germline V gene. Trimming removed 2 bases from V and 7 bases from J, with 15 bases in between. The CDR3 extends over 15 amino acids. CDR3 residues: CASSERRRGDQPQHF. The DNA for the CDR3 is TGTGCCAGCAGTGAAAGGCGCAGGGGCGACCAGCCCCAGCATTTT.

The chain joins TRBV27 to TRBJ2-7; 7 bases fit TRBD1. This CDR3 comprises 13 residues. Trimming took 6 bases from V and 3 from J; bases not matched to a gene: 5. Germline CDR1 MNHEY, CDR2 SMNVEV (reference sequence). The CDR3 DNA reads TGTGCCAGCAGGCCGACAGGGTACTACGAGCAGTACTTC. Protein product: CASRPTGYYEQYF.